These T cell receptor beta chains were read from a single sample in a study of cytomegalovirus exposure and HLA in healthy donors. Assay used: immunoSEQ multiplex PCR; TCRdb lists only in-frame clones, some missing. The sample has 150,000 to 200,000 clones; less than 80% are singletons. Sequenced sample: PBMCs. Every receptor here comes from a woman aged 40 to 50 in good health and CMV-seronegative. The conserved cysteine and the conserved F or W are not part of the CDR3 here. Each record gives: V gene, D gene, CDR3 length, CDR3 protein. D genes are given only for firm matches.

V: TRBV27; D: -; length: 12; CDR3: ASSPRVANYEQY
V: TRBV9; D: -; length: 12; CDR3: ASSVAVLNSPLH
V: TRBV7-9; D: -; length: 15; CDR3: ASSLALAHGQKETQY
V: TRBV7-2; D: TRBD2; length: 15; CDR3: ASSTSGSSGNVYEQY
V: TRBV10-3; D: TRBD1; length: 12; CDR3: AISEGQGNEKLF
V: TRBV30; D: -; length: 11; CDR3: AWSKGRETEAF
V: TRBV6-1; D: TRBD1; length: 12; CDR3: ASSDGTVGNTIY
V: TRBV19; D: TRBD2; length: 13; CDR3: ASAFQRGAQETQY
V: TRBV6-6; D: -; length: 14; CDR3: ASSYSGGEDSYEQY
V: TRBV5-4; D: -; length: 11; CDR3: ASRGGPNYGYT
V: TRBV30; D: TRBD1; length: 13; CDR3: AWSFNRGYNSPLH
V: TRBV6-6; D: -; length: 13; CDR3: ASSPTGTSGNTIY
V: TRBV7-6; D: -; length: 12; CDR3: ASSFQGPPGTQY
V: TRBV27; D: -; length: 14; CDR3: ASSHYLRGAQNEQF
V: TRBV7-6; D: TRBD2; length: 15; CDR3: ASSLIIAGGFYNEQF
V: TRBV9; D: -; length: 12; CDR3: ASSVWSGSQPQH